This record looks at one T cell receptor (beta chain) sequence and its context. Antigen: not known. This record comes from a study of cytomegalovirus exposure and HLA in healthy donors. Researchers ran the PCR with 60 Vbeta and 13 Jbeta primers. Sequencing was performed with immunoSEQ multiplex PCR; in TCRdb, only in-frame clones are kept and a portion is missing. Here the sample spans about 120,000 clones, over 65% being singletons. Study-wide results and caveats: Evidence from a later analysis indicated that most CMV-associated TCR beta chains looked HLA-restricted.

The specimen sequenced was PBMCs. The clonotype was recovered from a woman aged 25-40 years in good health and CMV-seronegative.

CDR3 nucleotide sequence: TGCGCCAGCAGCCAAGATGGCGGTCGCAATCAGCCCCAGCATTTT. This sequence encodes CASSQDGGRNQPQHF. The J gene is TRBJ1-5, the V gene TRBV4-1; the D is unclear. Trimming shortened V by 0 bases and J by 2 bases, and 8 bases separated the two germline ends. CDR3 length equals 15 residues. The germline V gene has CDR1 MGHRA and CDR2 YSYEKL.